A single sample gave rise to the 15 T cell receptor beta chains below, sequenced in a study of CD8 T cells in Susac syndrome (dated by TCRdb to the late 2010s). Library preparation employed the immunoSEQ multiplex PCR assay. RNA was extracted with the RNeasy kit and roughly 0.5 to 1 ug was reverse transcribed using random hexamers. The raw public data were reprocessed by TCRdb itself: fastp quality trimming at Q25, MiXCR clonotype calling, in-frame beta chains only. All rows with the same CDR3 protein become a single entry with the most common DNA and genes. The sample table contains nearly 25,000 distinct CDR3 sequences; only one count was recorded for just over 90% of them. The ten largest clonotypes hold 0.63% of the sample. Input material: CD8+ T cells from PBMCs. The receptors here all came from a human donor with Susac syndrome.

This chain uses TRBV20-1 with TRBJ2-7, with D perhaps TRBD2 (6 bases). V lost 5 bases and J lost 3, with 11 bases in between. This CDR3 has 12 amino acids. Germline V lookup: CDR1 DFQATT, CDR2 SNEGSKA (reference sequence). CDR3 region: CSARDSVYEQYF. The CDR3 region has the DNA TGCAGTGCTCGGGACTCCGTCTACGAGCAGTACTTC.

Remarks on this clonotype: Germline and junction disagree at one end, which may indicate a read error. The CDR3 loop is CASSFRDLLLF. In DNA form, the CDR3 reads TGTGCCAGCAGTTTCCGGGACCTTCTTCTCTTT. The V gene is TRBV28, the J gene TRBJ1-1; D may be TRBD1 (5 bases). The CDR3 consists of 11 residues. Germline V gene lookup returns CDR1 MDHEN and CDR2 SYDVKM.

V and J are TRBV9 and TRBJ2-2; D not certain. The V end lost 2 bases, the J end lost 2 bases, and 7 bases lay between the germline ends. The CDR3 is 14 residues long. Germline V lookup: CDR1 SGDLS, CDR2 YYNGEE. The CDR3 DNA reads TGTGCCAGCAGCGTCGGCGGAAACACCGGGGAGCTGTTTTTT. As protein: CASSVGGNTGELFF.

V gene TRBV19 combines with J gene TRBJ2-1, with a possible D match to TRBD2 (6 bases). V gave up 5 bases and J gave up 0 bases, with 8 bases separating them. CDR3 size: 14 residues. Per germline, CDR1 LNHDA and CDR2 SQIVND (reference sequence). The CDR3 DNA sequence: TGTGCCAGTAGTGACGGGAGCTCCTACAATGAGCAGTTCTTC. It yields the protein CASSDGSSYNEQFF.

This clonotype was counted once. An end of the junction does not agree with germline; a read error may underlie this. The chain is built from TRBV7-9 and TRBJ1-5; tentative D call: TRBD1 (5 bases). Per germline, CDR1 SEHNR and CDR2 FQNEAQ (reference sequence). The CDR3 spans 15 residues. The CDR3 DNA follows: TGTTCCAGCAGCTCATCCGGCGGGGGGGATCAGCCCCAGCATTTT. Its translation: CSSSSSGGGDQPQHF. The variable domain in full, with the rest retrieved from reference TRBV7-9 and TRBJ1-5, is DTGVSQNPRHKITKRGQNVTFRCDPISEHNRLYWYRQTLGQGPEFLTYFQNEAQLEKSRLLSDRFSAERPKGSFSTLEIQRTEQGDSAMYLCSSSSSGGGDQPQHFGDGTRLSIL.

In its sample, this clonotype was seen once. The CDR3 DNA reads TGTGCCAGCAGCCAAGACTTCGCGGGGAGCTCCTACGAGCAGTACTTC. Translating gives CASSQDFAGSSYEQYF. The V gene is TRBV4-2, the J gene TRBJ2-7; maybe TRBD2 (6 bases). V was shortened by 0 bases and J by 0 bases, with 12 bases between the two germline ends. The germline V gene encodes CDR1 LGHNA and CDR2 YNFKEQ. The CDR3 is 16 residues long.

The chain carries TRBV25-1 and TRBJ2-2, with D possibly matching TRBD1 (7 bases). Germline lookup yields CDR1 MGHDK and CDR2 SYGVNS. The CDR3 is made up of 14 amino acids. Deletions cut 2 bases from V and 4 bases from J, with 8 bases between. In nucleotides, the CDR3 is TGTGCCAGCAGTGAACAGGGGGGCACCGGGGAGCTGTTTTTT. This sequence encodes CASSEQGGTGELFF.

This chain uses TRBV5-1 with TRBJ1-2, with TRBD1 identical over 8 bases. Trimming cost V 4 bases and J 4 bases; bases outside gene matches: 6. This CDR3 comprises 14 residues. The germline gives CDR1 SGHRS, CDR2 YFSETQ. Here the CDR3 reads CASSMDRVGYGYTF. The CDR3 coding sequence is TGCGCCAGCAGCATGGACAGGGTTGGCTATGGCTACACCTTC.

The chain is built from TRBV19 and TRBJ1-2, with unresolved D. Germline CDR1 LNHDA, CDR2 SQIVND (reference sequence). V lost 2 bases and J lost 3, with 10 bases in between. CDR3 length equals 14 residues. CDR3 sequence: CASSILRVDYGYTF. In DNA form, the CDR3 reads TGTGCCAGTAGTATATTGAGGGTTGACTATGGCTACACCTTC.

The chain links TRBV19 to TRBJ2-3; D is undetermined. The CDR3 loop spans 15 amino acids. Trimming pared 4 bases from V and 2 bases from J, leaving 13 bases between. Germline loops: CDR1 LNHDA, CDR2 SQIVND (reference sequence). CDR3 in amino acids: CASSTYPGITDTQYF. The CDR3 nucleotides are TGTGCCAGTAGTACCTACCCTGGTATCACAGATACGCAGTATTTT.

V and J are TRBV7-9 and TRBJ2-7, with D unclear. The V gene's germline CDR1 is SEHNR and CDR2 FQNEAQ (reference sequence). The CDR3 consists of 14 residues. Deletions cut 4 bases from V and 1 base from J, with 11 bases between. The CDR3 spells CASSSRPASYEQYF. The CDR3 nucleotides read TGTGCCAGCAGCTCCCGTCCAGCTTCCTACGAGCAGTACTTC.

The CDR3 here is CASSLWQLIDTEAFF. CDR3 nucleotide sequence: TGTGCCAGCAGTTTATGGCAGCTAATTGATACTGAAGCTTTCTTT. The V call is TRBV12-3 or TRBV12-4, the J call TRBJ1-1, with D hard to call. Between the trimmed V and J ends, which lost 2 bases and 5 bases, there was a span of 15 bases. This CDR3 spans 15 amino acids.

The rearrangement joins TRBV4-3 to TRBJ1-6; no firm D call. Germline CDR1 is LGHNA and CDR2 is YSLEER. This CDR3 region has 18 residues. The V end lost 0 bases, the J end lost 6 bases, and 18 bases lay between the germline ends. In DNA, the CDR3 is TGCGCCAGCAGCCAAGAACTGTCCCAGGCCTTGGGTAATTCACCCCTCCACTTT. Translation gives CASSQELSQALGNSPLHF.

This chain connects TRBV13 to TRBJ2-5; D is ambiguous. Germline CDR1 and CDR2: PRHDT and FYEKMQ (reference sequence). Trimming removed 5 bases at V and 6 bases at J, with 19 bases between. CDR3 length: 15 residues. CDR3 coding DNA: TGTGCCAGCAGCAACGGACCCACGCCCAAGAAGACCCAGTACTTC. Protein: CASSNGPTPKKTQYF.

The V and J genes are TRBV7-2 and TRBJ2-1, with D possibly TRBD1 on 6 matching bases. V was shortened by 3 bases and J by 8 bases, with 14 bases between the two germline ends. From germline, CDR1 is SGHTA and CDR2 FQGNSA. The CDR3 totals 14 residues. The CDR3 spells CASSFPPRGDEQFF. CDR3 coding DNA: TGTGCCAGCAGCTTCCCCCCCAGGGGAGATGAGCAGTTCTTC.